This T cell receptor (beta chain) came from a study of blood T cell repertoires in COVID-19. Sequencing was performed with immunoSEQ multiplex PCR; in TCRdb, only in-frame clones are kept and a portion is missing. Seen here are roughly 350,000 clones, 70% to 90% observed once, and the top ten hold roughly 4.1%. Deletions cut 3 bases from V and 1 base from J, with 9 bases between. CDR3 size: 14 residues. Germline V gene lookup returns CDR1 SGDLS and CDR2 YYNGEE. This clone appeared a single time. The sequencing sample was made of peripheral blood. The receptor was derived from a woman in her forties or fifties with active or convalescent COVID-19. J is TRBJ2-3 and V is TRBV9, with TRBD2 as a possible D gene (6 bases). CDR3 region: CASSEWEGTDTQYF. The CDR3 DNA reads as TGTGCCAGCAGCGAGTGGGAGGGCACAGATACGCAGTATTTT.